The 13 T cell receptor beta chains reported below all come from one sample, sequenced in a study of blood T cell repertoires in COVID-19. Using immunoSEQ multiplex PCR, the repertoire was profiled, and TCRdb retains in-frame clones only, with some absent. The sample consists of roughly 49,000 clones, about 89% of them appearing once. Material: peripheral blood. All receptors derive from a human donor in a cohort sampled during active COVID-19.

The chain employs TRBV6-5 and TRBJ1-5; D gene unclear. Germline CDR1 and CDR2: MNHEY and SVGAGI. This CDR3 spans 14 amino acids. V was trimmed by 8 bases and J by 2 bases, leaving 13 bases between them. The CDR3 sequence is CASGETERNQPQHF. The CDR3 nucleotides read TGTGCCAGCGGGGAGACGGAACGCAATCAGCCCCAGCATTTT.

The sample holds a few counts of this clone. The chain links TRBV6-2 or TRBV6-3 to TRBJ1-1; D gene uncertain. The ends were cut back, 4 bases at V and 1 base at J, with 7 bases in the middle. Germline CDR1 is MNHEY and CDR2 is SVGEGT. The CDR3 is made up of 13 amino acids. The CDR3 protein is CASSFLRNTEAFF. The CDR3, as DNA: TGTGCCAGCAGTTTCCTAAGGAACACTGAAGCTTTCTTT.

The chain has TRBV6-1 and TRBJ2-1; D is undetermined. The CDR3 covers 12 residues. CDR1 is MNHNS and CDR2 is SASEGT in the germline V gene. The ends were cut back, 5 bases at V and 8 bases at J, with 10 bases in the middle. The CDR3 coding sequence is TGTGCCAGCAGTCCCCTGAACTATGAGCAGTTCTTC. Protein product: CASSPLNYEQFF.

The rearrangement uses TRBV10-2 and TRBJ1-6; D unresolved. The V end lost 6 bases, the J end lost 3 bases, and 9 bases lay between the germline ends. Germline values: CDR1 WSHSY, CDR2 SAAADI. The CDR3 consists of 14 residues. In DNA form, the CDR3 reads TGCGCCAGCAGCGGGGAGGGCTATAATTCACCCCTCCACTTT. This sequence encodes CASSGEGYNSPLHF.

The V and J genes are TRBV6-6 and TRBJ2-3; 9 bases align to TRBD1. The CDR3 length is 16 residues. The V gene end was trimmed by 5 bases and the J gene end by 6 bases; junction bases not matched to a gene: 12. Germline V gene lookup returns CDR1 MNHNY and CDR2 SVGAGI (reference sequence). CDR3 coding DNA: TGTGCCAGCAGTCGACTACAGGGGGCATCTGTGGATACGCAGTATTTT. The encoded protein is CASSRLQGASVDTQYF.

The gene calls are TRBV29-1 and TRBJ2-4; TRBD1 might be the D (5 bases). Germline loops: CDR1 SQVTM, CDR2 ANQGSEA. The CDR3 sequence is 12 residues long. V lost 3 bases and J 9 bases, leaving 12 bases between the germline ends. The CDR3 sequence is CSVERQSGIQYF. The CDR3 nucleotides are TGCAGCGTTGAGAGACAGTCTGGCATTCAGTACTTC. The full variable domain, its missing parts supplied by reference TRBV29-1 and TRBJ2-4, is SAVISQKPSRDICQRGTSLTIQCQVDSQVTMMFWYRQQPGQSLTLIATANQGSEATYESGFVIDKFPISRPNLTFSTLTVSNMSPEDSSIYLCSVERQSGIQYFGAGTRLSVL.

The chain couples TRBV19 to TRBJ2-3; D call uncertain. The germline V and J ends were trimmed by 5 bases and 2 bases, with 8 bases remaining between them. This CDR3 is 13 amino acids long. Germline V gene lookup returns CDR1 LNHDA and CDR2 SQIVND (reference sequence). The CDR3 DNA is TGTGCCAGTAGTGTGACACACACAGATACGCAGTATTTT. Protein product: CASSVTHTDTQYF. The whole variable domain, filled in from reference TRBV19 and TRBJ2-3, reads DGGITQSPKYLFRKEGQNVTLSCEQNLNHDAMYWYRQDPGQGLRLIYYSQIVNDFQKGDIAEGYSVSREKKESFPLTVTSAQKNPTAFYLCASSVTHTDTQYFGPGTRLTVL.

The gene calls are TRBV13 and TRBJ2-7; possible D gene TRBD2, 6 bases. Trimming took 3 bases from V and 7 from J, leaving 16 bases between them. The CDR3 spans 14 residues. Germline values: CDR1 PRHDT, CDR2 FYEKMQ (reference sequence). As DNA, the CDR3 is TGTGCCAGCAGCTTGGGGACTGGGTTACGGGAGCAGTACGTC. This translates into CASSLGTGLREQYV.

The chain employs TRBV7-2 and TRBJ2-1; 7 bases are shared with TRBD2. This CDR3 contains 17 residues. Germline assignment: CDR1 SGHTA and CDR2 FQGNSA. V gave up 2 bases and J gave up 2 bases; unmatched junction bases: 9. The CDR3 DNA reads as TGTGCCAGCAGCTTATCGGCGTGGGAGGGCCCCTACAATGAGCAGTTCTTC. Protein: CASSLSAWEGPYNEQFF.

This clone was seen only once. This chain links TRBV6-5 with TRBJ1-2; no firm D call. Germline CDR1 is MNHEY and CDR2 is SVGAGI. V lost 6 bases to trimming and J lost 2 bases, with 10 bases between them. CDR3 length equals 13 residues. CDR3 nucleotides: TGTGCCAGCAGCCAGACACCCAACTATGGCTACACCTTC. It yields the protein CASSQTPNYGYTF.

The chain combines TRBV12-3 or TRBV12-4 with TRBJ1-6; possible D gene TRBD1, 6 bases. Trimming removed 5 bases from V and 10 bases from J, with 12 bases in between. CDR3 length: 13 amino acids. The DNA for the CDR3 is TGTGCCAGCAGTATTACAGGGAAATCACCCCTCCACTTT. It translates to CASSITGKSPLHF.

The V gene is TRBV3-1 (or the pseudogene TRBV3-2), the J gene TRBJ2-5; D call uncertain. Trimming shortened V by 2 bases and J by 2 bases, and 9 bases separated the two germline ends. This CDR3 comprises 14 residues. The germline gives CDR1 LGHDT, CDR2 YNNKEL (reference sequence). The CDR3, as DNA: TGTGCCAGCAGCCAATTAAGGAGACAAGAGACCCAGTACTTC. It yields the protein CASSQLRRQETQYF.

J is TRBJ2-3 and V is TRBV25-1; no clear D. The V gene lost 3 bases and the J gene lost 2 bases, with 3 bases spanning the gap. Germline CDR1 and CDR2: MGHDK and SYGVNS. This CDR3 is built from 12 residues. The CDR3 coding sequence is TGTGCCAGCAGTGACTACACAGATACGCAGTATTTT. The encoded protein is CASSDYTDTQYF. The whole variable domain, remainder taken from reference TRBV25-1 and TRBJ2-3, is EADIYQTPRYLVIGTGKKITLECSQTMGHDKMYWYQQDPGMELHLIHYSYGVNSTEKGDLSSESTVSRIRTEHFPLTLESARPSHTSQYLCASSDYTDTQYFGPGTRLTVL.